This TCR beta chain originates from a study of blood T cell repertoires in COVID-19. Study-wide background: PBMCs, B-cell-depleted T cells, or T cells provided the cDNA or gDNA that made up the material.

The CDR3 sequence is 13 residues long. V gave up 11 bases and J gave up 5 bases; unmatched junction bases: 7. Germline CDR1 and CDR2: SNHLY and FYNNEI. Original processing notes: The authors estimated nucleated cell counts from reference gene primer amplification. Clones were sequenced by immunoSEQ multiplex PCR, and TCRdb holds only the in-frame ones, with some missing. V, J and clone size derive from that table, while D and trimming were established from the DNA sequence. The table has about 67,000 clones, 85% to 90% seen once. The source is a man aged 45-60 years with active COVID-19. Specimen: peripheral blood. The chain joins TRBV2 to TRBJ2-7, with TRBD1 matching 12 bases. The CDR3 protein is CAPGGDRGHEQYF. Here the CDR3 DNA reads TGTGCCCCTGGGGGGGACAGGGGGCACGAGCAGTACTTC.